The sequence of this T cell receptor beta chain was determined in a study of type 1 and type 2 diabetes patients. The overall study: The cohort mixed type 1 diabetes, type 2 diabetes and nondiabetic donors.

The PCR template was genomic DNA. A primer set of 30 forward and 13 reverse primers amplified the CDR3. TCRdb redid the calling of the multiplex PCR reads with MiXCR, one entry per CDR3 protein. The sample yields fewer than 300,000 distinct CDR3 sequences, around 47% seen once. This clonotype was counted a few times. The V gene's germline CDR1 is DFQATT and CDR2 SNEGSKA (reference sequence). There are 13 residues in the CDR3. The V end lost 6 bases, the J end lost 0 bases, and 12 bases lay between the germline ends. This chain links TRBV20-1 with TRBJ2-7, with D possibly being TRBD1 or TRBD2 (5 bases each). Specimen: peripheral blood mononuclear cells (PBMCs). The TCR comes from a man between 18 and 35 years old with type 2 diabetes. CDR3 protein: CSAPRDGSYEQYF. CDR3 nucleotides: TGCAGTGCGCCTCGGGACGGCTCCTACGAGCAGTACTTC.